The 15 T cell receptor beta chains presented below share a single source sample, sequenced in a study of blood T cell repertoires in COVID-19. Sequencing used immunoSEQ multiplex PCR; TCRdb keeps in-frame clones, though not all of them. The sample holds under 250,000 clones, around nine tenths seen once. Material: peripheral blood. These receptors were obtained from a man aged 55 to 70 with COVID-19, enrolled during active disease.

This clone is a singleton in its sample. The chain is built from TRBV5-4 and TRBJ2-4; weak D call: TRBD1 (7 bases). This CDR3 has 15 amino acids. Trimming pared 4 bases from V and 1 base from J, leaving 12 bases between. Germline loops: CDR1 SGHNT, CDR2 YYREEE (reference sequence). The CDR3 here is CASSAGTDAKNIQYF. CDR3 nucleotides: TGTGCCAGCAGCGCGGGGACAGACGCCAAAAACATTCAGTACTTC.

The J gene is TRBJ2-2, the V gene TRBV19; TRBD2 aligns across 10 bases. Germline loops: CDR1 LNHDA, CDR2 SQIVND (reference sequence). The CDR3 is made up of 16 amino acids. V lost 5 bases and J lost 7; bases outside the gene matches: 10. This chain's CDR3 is CASSPVRAGGYGELFF. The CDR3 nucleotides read TGTGCCAGTAGTCCCGTAAGAGCGGGGGGGTACGGGGAGCTGTTTTTT.

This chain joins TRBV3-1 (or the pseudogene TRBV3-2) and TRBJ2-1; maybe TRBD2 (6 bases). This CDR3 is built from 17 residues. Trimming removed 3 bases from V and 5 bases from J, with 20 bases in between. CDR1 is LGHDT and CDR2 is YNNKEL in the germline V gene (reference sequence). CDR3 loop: CASSHPSTRAPNNEQFF. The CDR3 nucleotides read TGTGCCAGCAGCCACCCTTCGACTAGGGCCCCTAACAATGAGCAGTTCTTC.

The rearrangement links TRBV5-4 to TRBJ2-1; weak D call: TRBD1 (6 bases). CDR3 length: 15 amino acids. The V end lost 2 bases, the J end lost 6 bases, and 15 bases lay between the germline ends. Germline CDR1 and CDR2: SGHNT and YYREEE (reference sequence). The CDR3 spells CASSLQGPVRNEQFF. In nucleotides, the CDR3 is TGTGCCAGCAGCTTACAGGGCCCGGTACGCAATGAGCAGTTCTTC.

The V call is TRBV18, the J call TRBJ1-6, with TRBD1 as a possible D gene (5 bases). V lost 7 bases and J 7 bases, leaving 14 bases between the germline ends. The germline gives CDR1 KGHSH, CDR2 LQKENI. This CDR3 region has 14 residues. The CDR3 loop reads CASLPRQTNSPLHF. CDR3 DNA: TGTGCCAGCTTGCCCCGACAGACAAATTCACCCCTCCACTTT.

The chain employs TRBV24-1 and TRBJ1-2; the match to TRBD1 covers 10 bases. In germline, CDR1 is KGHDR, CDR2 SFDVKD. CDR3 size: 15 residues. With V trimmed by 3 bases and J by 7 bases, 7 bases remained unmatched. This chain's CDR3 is CATSDPRQGASGYTF. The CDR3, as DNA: TGTGCCACCAGTGATCCCCGACAGGGGGCTAGTGGCTACACCTTC.

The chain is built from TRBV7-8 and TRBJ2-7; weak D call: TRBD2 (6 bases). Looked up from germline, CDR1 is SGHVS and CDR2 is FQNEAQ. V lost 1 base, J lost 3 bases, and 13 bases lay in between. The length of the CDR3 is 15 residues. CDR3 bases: TGTGCCAGCAGCTTAGGTACTAGCCAAAACTACGAGCAGTACTTC. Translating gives CASSLGTSQNYEQYF.

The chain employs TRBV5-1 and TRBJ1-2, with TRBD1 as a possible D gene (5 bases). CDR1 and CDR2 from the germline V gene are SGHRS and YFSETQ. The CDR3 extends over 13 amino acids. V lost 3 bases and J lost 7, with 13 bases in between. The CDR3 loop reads CASSSAGRAGYTF. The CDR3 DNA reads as TGCGCCAGCAGCTCAGCAGGGCGCGCTGGCTACACCTTC.

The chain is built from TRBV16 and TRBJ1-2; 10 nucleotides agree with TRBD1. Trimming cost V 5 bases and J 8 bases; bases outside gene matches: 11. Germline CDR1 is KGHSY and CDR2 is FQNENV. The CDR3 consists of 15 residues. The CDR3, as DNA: TGTGCCAGCAGCGAACGCCGGGACAGGGGAGGAGGCTACACCTTC. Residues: CASSERRDRGGGYTF.

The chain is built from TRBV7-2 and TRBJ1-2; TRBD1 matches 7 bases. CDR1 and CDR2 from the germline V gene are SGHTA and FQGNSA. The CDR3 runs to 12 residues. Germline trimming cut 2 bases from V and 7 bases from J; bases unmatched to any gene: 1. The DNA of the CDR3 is TGTGCCAGCAGCTTATACAGGGGTGGCTACACCTTC. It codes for CASSLYRGGYTF.

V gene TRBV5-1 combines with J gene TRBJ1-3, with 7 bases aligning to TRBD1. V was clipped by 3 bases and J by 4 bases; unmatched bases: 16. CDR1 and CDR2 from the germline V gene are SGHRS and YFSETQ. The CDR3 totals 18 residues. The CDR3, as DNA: TGCGCCAGCAGCTCGACAGGGTCTCCCCTCTCAGGCGGAAACACCATATATTTT. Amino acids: CASSSTGSPLSGGNTIYF.

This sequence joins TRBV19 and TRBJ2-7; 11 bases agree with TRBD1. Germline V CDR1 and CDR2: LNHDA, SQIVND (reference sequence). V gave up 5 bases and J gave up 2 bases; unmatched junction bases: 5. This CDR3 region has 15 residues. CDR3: CASSHQDRGPYEQYF. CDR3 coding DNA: TGTGCCAGTAGTCATCAGGACAGGGGGCCCTACGAGCAGTACTTC.

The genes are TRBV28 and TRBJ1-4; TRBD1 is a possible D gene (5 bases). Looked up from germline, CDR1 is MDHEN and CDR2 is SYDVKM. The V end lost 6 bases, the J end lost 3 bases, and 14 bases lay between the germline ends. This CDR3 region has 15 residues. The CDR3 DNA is TGTGCCAGCAGCCACCGGCGGGGACCTAATGAAAAACTGTTTTTT. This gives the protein CASSHRRGPNEKLFF.

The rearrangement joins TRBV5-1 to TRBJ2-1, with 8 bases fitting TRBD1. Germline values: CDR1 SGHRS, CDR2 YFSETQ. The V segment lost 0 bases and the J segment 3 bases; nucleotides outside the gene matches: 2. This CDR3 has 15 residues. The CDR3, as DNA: TGCGCCAGCAGCTTGGACGGACAGGGCTACAATGAGCAGTTCTTC. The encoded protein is CASSLDGQGYNEQFF.

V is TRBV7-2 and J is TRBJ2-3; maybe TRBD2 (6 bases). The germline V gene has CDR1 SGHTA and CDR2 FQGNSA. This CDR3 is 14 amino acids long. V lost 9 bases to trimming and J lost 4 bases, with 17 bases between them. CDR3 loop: CASTGSSGPDTQYF. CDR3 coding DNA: TGTGCCAGTACCGGGAGTAGTGGGCCAGATACGCAGTATTTT.